This TCR beta chain came from a study of Graves' ophthalmopathy and Graves' hyperthyroidism. Amplification from RNA transcripts yielded the TCR beta CDR3 regions. First-round RT-PCR relied on HTBI primers, and a second-round multiplex PCR came next. TCRdb recomputed calls from the multiplex PCR reads with MiXCR, one row per CDR3 protein. The repertoire holds over a million distinct CDR3 sequences, with less than 45% as singletons. Study observations and caveats: Clonotypes were expanded in thyroid at above 0.001 frequency, and most also appeared in blood.

This clonotype has at least ten counts. Its antigen is currently unknown. This CDR3 contains 13 residues. Trimming pared 2 bases from V and 2 bases from J, leaving 10 bases between. Germline V gene lookup returns CDR1 SQVTM and CDR2 ANQGSEA. Additional autoimmune diseases, uncontrolled infections, pregnancy or lactation disqualified patients. The sample was peripheral blood or thyroid tissue (not recorded which). This TCR derives from an adult man with Graves' hyperthyroidism. The chain uses TRBV29-1 and TRBJ2-7, with a tentative D call TRBD1 (6 bases). The CDR3 nucleotides read TGCAGCGTTGAAAGGGACAAGCCCTACGAGCAGTACTTC. It encodes CSVERDKPYEQYF.